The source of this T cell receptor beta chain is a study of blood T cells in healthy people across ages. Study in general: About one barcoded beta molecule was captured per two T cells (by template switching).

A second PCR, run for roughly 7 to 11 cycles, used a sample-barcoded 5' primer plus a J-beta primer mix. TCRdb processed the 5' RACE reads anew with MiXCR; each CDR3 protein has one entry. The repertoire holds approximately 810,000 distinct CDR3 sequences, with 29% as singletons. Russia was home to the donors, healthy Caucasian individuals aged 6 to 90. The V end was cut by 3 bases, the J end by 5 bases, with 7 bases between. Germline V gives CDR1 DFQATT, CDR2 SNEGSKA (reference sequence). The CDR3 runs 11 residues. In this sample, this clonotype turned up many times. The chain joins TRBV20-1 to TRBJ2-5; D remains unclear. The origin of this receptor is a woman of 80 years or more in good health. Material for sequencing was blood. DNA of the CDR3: TGCAGTGCTAGGGAGTTTGAGACCCAGTACTTC. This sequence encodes CSAREFETQYF.